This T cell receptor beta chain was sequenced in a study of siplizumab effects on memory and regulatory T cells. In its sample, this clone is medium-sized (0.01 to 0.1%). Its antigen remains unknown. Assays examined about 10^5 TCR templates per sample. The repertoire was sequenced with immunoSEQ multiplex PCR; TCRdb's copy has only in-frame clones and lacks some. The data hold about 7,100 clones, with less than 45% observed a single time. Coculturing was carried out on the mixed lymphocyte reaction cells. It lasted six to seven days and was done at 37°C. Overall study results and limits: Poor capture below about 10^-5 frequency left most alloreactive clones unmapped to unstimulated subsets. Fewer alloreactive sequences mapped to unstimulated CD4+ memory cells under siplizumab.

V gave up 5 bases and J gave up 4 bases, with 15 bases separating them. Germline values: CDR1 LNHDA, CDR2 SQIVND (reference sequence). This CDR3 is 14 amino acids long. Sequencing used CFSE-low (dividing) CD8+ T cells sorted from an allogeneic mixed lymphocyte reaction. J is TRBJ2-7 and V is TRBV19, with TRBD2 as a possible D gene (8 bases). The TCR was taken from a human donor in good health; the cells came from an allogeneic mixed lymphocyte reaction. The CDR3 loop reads CASSPGRGQYEQYF. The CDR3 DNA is TGTGCCAGTAGTCCCGGGAGGGGGCAATACGAGCAGTACTTC.